These 26 T cell receptor beta chains were sequenced from one sample in a study of cytomegalovirus exposure and HLA in healthy donors. PCR amplification relied on 60 Vbeta primers (plus 13 Jbeta primers). Produced via immunoSEQ multiplex PCR; TCRdb's table is partial and in-frame only. The profile covers around 130,000 clones, with 70% to 80% appearing a single time and roughly 1% taken by the ten largest. The source material was PBMCs. The receptors stem from a woman aged 55-69 years in good health and CMV-seronegative.

This rearrangement joins TRBV19 to TRBJ2-5; 10 bases are shared with TRBD1. The CDR3 length is 15 residues. Trimming at V came to 9 bases and at J to 5 bases, leaving 12 bases not matched to a gene. From germline, CDR1 is LNHDA and CDR2 SQIVND (reference sequence). The CDR3, as DNA: TGTGCCAGCGCAAGAGGACAGGGGGAGGGGGAGACCCAGTACTTC. Its protein is CASARGQGEGETQYF.

This clone is a singleton in its sample. CDR3 in DNA: TGTGCCTGGACAGGCCGGGCGGGGACTGAAGCTTTCTTT. This gives the protein CAWTGRAGTEAFF. V and J are TRBV30 and TRBJ1-1; D is unclear. V was clipped by 4 bases and J by 5 bases, with 14 bases between them. In germline, CDR1 is GTSNPN, CDR2 SVGIG (reference sequence). This CDR3 region has 13 residues.

The V gene is TRBV28, the J gene TRBJ2-7, with D uncertain. CDR3 length equals 12 residues. Trimming shortened V by 2 bases and J by 3 bases, and 5 bases separated the two germline ends. Germline assignment: CDR1 MDHEN and CDR2 SYDVKM. CDR3 sequence: CASSLPRYEQYF. The CDR3 DNA is TGTGCCAGCAGTTTACCTCGCTACGAGCAGTACTTC.

This chain joins TRBV7-9 and TRBJ1-1; 9 nucleotides align to TRBD1. This CDR3 is 13 amino acids long. The germline V gene encodes CDR1 SEHNR and CDR2 FQNEAQ (reference sequence). Trimming at V came to 5 bases and at J to 9 bases, leaving 7 bases not matched to a gene. Here the CDR3 reads CASSRGQGSKAFF. In nucleotides, the CDR3 is TGTGCCAGCAGCCGAGGACAGGGGAGCAAAGCTTTCTTT.

The chain's CDR3 is CASSPAGQGLNTEAFF. CDR3 nucleotides: TGTGCCAGCAGTCCGGCCGGACAGGGTTTGAACACTGAAGCTTTCTTT. The chain uses TRBV27 and TRBJ1-1; TRBD1 aligns across 8 bases. Germline lookup yields CDR1 MNHEY and CDR2 SMNVEV (reference sequence). The CDR3 has 16 residues. The V segment lost 5 bases and the J segment 0 bases; nucleotides outside the gene matches: 8.

This rearrangement joins TRBV2 to TRBJ2-7; 9 bases fit TRBD1. The germline CDR1 and CDR2 sequences are SNHLY and FYNNEI. Losses at the gene ends were 7 bases for V and 2 bases for J; bases not matched to a gene: 12. This CDR3 contains 16 residues. CDR3 nucleotide sequence: TGTGCCAGCACTTTTCGACCGGGACAGGGAACCTACGAGCAGTACTTC. Translating it yields CASTFRPGQGTYEQYF. The variable domain in full, completed from reference TRBV2 and TRBJ2-7, reads EPEVTQTPSHQVTQMGQEVILRCVPISNHLYFYWYRQILGQKVEFLVSFYNNEISEKSEIFDDQFSVERPDGSNFTLKIRSTKLEDSAMYFCASTFRPGQGTYEQYFGPGTRLTVT.

This clone was observed a few times. The V call is TRBV5-1, the J call TRBJ2-5; TRBD2 might be the D (6 bases). V lost 7 bases to trimming and J lost 2 bases, with 12 bases between them. This CDR3 spans 13 amino acids. Germline assignment: CDR1 SGHRS and CDR2 YFSETQ. The CDR3 here is CASRTTRQETQYF. The CDR3 nucleotides read TGCGCCAGCCGGACGACTAGGCAAGAGACCCAGTACTTC.

CDR3 in DNA: TGTGCCAGCAGCCCGCCGGGACAGGGGATCTCCTACGAGCAGTACTTC. Translation gives CASSPPGQGISYEQYF. The gene calls are TRBV5-4 and TRBJ2-7; 10 nucleotides line up with TRBD1. J gave up 0 bases and V 4 bases, and 7 bases lay outside the gene matches. Germline assignment: CDR1 SGHNT and CDR2 YYREEE (reference sequence). The CDR3 is 16 residues long.

This clone was seen only once. The rearrangement links TRBV2 to TRBJ2-7, with D possibly being TRBD1 (5 bases). The CDR3 sequence is 15 residues long. V shed 6 bases and J shed 5 bases, with 20 bases lying between them. CDR1 and CDR2 from the germline V gene are SNHLY and FYNNEI. The CDR3 is CASSLMGSGQNEQYF. The CDR3 DNA sequence: TGTGCCAGCAGCCTAATGGGGTCTGGACAAAACGAGCAGTACTTC.

This rearrangement joins TRBV28 to TRBJ1-4; D is possibly TRBD1 (5 bases). This CDR3 has 14 amino acids. Trimming took 3 bases from V and 5 from J, leaving 10 bases between them. From germline, CDR1 is MDHEN and CDR2 SYDVKM. The CDR3 loop reads CASSLGGLNEKLFF. CDR3 bases: TGTGCCAGCAGTTTGGGGGGACTAAATGAAAAACTGTTTTTT.

This clone was counted a single time. The chain employs TRBV28 and TRBJ2-2; D remains ambiguous. Trimming left V 8 bases short and J 0 bases short, with 13 bases between. The CDR3 loop spans 15 amino acids. Germline CDR1 is MDHEN and CDR2 is SYDVKM. CDR3 region: CASRPQTPNTGELFF. CDR3 DNA: TGTGCCAGCCGACCCCAGACTCCGAACACCGGGGAGCTGTTTTTT. Combining the CDR3 with reference TRBV28 and TRBJ2-2 gives the whole variable domain DVKVTQSSRYLVKRTGEKVFLECVQDMDHENMFWYRQDPGLGLRLIYFSYDVKMKEKGDIPEGYSVSREKKERFSLILESASTNQTSMYLCASRPQTPNTGELFFGEGSRLTVL.

The table lists this clone with a few counts. Within the sample, other DNA sequences also encode this same CDR3. The genes are TRBV18 and TRBJ1-5; the match to TRBD1 covers 7 bases. The ends lost 3 bases at V and 1 base at J; junction bases unmatched: 6. The CDR3 extends over 16 amino acids. Germline CDR1 reads KGHSH; CDR2 reads LQKENI. The CDR3 protein is CASSPPGGSSNQPQHF. The CDR3 region has the DNA TGTGCCAGCTCACCCCCAGGGGGTTCGAGCAATCAGCCCCAGCATTTT.

The chain uses TRBV9 and TRBJ1-2; no definite D call. The CDR3 runs to 15 residues. CDR1 is SGDLS, CDR2 YYNGEE, per germline. Deletions cut 0 bases from V and 1 base from J, with 10 bases between. CDR3 coding DNA: TGTGCCAGCAGCGTAGGAGGAAGAAATAACTATGGCTACACCTTC. Protein product: CASSVGGRNNYGYTF.

The genes are TRBV28 and TRBJ2-7; D is possibly TRBD1 (8 bases). The CDR3 length is 15 residues. Germline V lookup: CDR1 MDHEN, CDR2 SYDVKM. With 6 bases removed from V and 2 bases from J, the gap between germline ends came to 17 bases. The CDR3 bases are TGTGCCAGCAGCCACAGGGGGAGGGCCCCCTACGAGCAGTACTTC. Translation: CASSHRGRAPYEQYF.

The CDR3 loop is CAISVRRDAGTDTQYF. CDR3 DNA: TGTGCCATCAGTGTGCGGCGGGATGCGGGAACAGATACGCAGTATTTT. The chain links TRBV10-3 to TRBJ2-3; tentative D call: TRBD2 (6 bases). V was cut by 4 bases and J by 3 bases, with 17 bases left in between. The germline V gene has CDR1 ENHRY and CDR2 SYGVKD. The CDR3 is 16 residues long.

This clone was seen more than once but under ten times. The chain recombines TRBV5-4 with TRBJ1-2, with D perhaps TRBD1 (6 bases). CDR1 and CDR2 from the germline V gene are SGHNT and YYREEE (reference sequence). There are 14 residues in the CDR3. V dropped 3 bases and J dropped 0 bases, with 9 bases sitting between them. Here the CDR3 DNA reads TGTGCCAGCAGCTCAGGACAGACTAACTATGGCTACACCTTC. Translation: CASSSGQTNYGYTF.

The rearrangement links TRBV6-4 to TRBJ2-1; weak D call: TRBD2 (6 bases). Germline values: CDR1 MRHNA, CDR2 SNTAGT. Trimming took 0 bases from V and 9 from J, leaving 15 bases between them. The CDR3 contains 15 residues. The CDR3 protein is CASSDSGRGRGEQFF. The CDR3 DNA sequence: TGTGCCAGCAGTGACTCAGGGCGGGGCCGGGGTGAGCAGTTCTTC.

This clone was seen more than once but under ten times. This chain links TRBV5-1 with TRBJ2-7; D might be TRBD1 (7 bases). With 4 bases removed from V and 5 bases from J, the gap between germline ends came to 16 bases. Germline V lookup: CDR1 SGHRS, CDR2 YFSETQ. CDR3 length equals 14 residues. The CDR3 loop is CASSGGKGADEQYF. The CDR3 DNA follows: TGCGCCAGCAGCGGAGGGAAGGGGGCTGACGAGCAGTACTTC.

This clone was detected a few times. The chain combines TRBV5-1 with TRBJ2-5; D remains unclear. With 5 bases removed from V and 5 bases from J, the gap between germline ends came to 13 bases. This CDR3 has 13 residues. Germline assignment: CDR1 SGHRS and CDR2 YFSETQ. The CDR3 here is CASSISESETQYF. For the CDR3, the DNA is TGCGCCAGCAGTATATCCGAGTCGGAGACCCAGTACTTC. The full variable domain, rest sourced from reference TRBV5-1 and TRBJ2-5, is KAGVTQTPRYLIKTRGQQVTLSCSPISGHRSVSWYQQTPGQGLQFLFEYFSETQRNKGNFPGRFSGRQFSNSRSEMNVSTLELGDSALYLCASSISESETQYFGPGTRLLVL.

A word on this clone: In the same sample, other DNA sequences code for this CDR3. The chain combines TRBV7-6 with TRBJ1-1; 7 bases line up with TRBD1. The length of the CDR3 is 12 residues. CDR1 and CDR2 (germline): SGHVS, FNYEAQ. With V trimmed by 4 bases and J by 4 bases, 0 bases remained unmatched. The CDR3 sequence is CASSSGGTEAFF. In DNA form, the CDR3 reads TGTGCCAGCAGCTCAGGGGGCACTGAAGCTTTCTTT.

This rearrangement joins TRBV7-9 to TRBJ2-5, with no clear D. Trimming removed 2 bases from V and 5 bases from J, with 6 bases in between. Germline V gene data show CDR1 as SEHNR and CDR2 as FQNEAQ (reference sequence). The CDR3 extends over 12 amino acids. CDR3 protein: CASSLFGETQYF. For the CDR3, the DNA is TGTGCCAGCAGCTTATTCGGGGAGACCCAGTACTTC.

In its sample, this clone was seen a few times. DNA for the CDR3: TGCAGCGCTTCAGGGGGTTCGGTCACTGAAGCTTTCTTT. Its protein product is CSASGGSVTEAFF. The chain recombines TRBV29-1 with TRBJ1-1, with 7 bases identical to TRBD1. The V gene's germline CDR1 is SQVTM and CDR2 ANQGSEA. The CDR3 covers 13 residues. V lost 7 bases, J lost 4 bases, and 9 bases stayed unmatched.

This clone has more than one count but fewer than ten. This chain uses TRBV28 with TRBJ1-2; TRBD1 matches at 8 bases. With 4 bases clipped from V and 4 bases from J, the junction kept 8 bases outside the gene matches. This CDR3 has 15 amino acids. The V gene's germline CDR1 is MDHEN and CDR2 SYDVKM. The CDR3 sequence is CASSYRQGKGYGYTF. CDR3 bases: TGTGCCAGCAGTTACAGACAGGGGAAGGGCTATGGCTACACCTTC.

The chain uses TRBV6-6 and TRBJ2-1; D perhaps matches TRBD2 (5 bases). Trimming took off 0 bases at V and 3 bases at J, with 12 bases between the two ends. CDR1 is MNHNY, CDR2 SVGAGI, per germline (reference sequence). The CDR3 has 16 residues. As DNA, the CDR3 is TGTGCCAGCAGTTACTCCCCGGGGAGCGGCTACAATGAGCAGTTCTTC. Translated: CASSYSPGSGYNEQFF.

This rearrangement joins TRBV19 to TRBJ2-2; 9 bases are a match to TRBD1. V lost 6 bases to trimming and J lost 5 bases; unmatched junction nucleotides: 4. The CDR3 covers 14 residues. Germline CDR1 reads LNHDA; CDR2 reads SQIVND (reference sequence). The CDR3 region is CASRGQGRTGELFF. Here the CDR3 DNA reads TGTGCCAGTAGAGGACAGGGGAGGACCGGGGAGCTGTTTTTT. Combining the CDR3 with reference TRBV19 and TRBJ2-2 gives the whole variable domain DGGITQSPKYLFRKEGQNVTLSCEQNLNHDAMYWYRQDPGQGLRLIYYSQIVNDFQKGDIAEGYSVSREKKESFPLTVTSAQKNPTAFYLCASRGQGRTGELFFGEGSRLTVL.

V is TRBV15 and J is TRBJ2-5; 9 bases line up with TRBD1. The J call may not be correct, given that the DNA end is closer to TRBJ2-7. The CDR3 length is 17 residues. Germline lookup yields CDR1 LNHNV and CDR2 YYDKDF (reference sequence). CDR3 sequence: CATSSTTSGTGLHEQYF. The CDR3 DNA is TGTGCCACCAGCAGCACCACCTCCGGGACAGGGTTACACGAGCAGTACTTC.